A selection of T cell receptor beta chains follows, all from one sample in a study of shared clonotypes between healthy human individuals. Profiled with immunoSEQ multiplex PCR; TCRdb holds only in-frame clones, not every one. The data hold hundreds of thousands of clones, with less than 98% observed a single time. The sequenced material came from naive CD4+ T cells sorted from blood. The receptors were gathered from a woman aged 25 to 39 in good health. Both conserved end residues are part of each CDR3. Fields, in order: CDR3 DNA, CDR3 protein, J gene, clone size, V gene, D gene. D genes are given only for firm matches. Rows may omit the clone size; those that give it use once, few, many or a size class.

DNA: TGTGCCAGCAGCACCCGCGGGGTGGGACGCAATCAGCCCCAGCATTTT
CDR3: CASSTRGVGRNQPQHF
J: TRBJ1-5
size: NA
V: TRBV7-2
D: NA

DNA: TGTGCCAGCAGTTTAGGGCAGGGGGTAAGAAACGAGCAGTACTTC
CDR3: CASSLGQGVRNEQYF
J: TRBJ2-7
size: NA
V: TRBV28
D: TRBD1

DNA: TGTGCCAGCAGCAAGGCTGGTGTCGGACAGTGGGTTCCCGAGCAGTACTTC
CDR3: CASSKAGVGQWVPEQYF
J: TRBJ2-7
size: NA
V: TRBV21-1
D: NA

DNA: TGCAGCGCCGGCCGCGGTGGGCCAGATACGCAGTATTTT
CDR3: CSAGRGGPDTQYF
J: TRBJ2-3
size: NA
V: TRBV29-1
D: NA

DNA: TGTGCCAGCAGTCTTGGACGCCATCGCATCACTGAAGCTTTCTTT
CDR3: CASSLGRHRITEAFF
J: TRBJ1-1
size: NA
V: TRBV7-9
D: NA

DNA: TGTGCCAGCAGCCCCCGACAGGGCCCCTACGAGCAGTACTTC
CDR3: CASSPRQGPYEQYF
J: TRBJ2-7
size: NA
V: TRBV7-6
D: TRBD1

DNA: TGCGCCAGCAGCTTGGTGAGGGAGGAGACCCAGTACTTC
CDR3: CASSLVREETQYF
J: TRBJ2-5
size: NA
V: TRBV5-1
D: NA

DNA: TGCGCCAGCAGCGGGAGGGCCGGGGCAGATACGCAGTATTTT
CDR3: CASSGRAGADTQYF
J: TRBJ2-3
size: NA
V: TRBV10-1
D: TRBD2

DNA: TGTGCCAGCAATACTGGGGGGCTTGAGCAGTACTTC
CDR3: CASNTGGLEQYF
J: TRBJ2-5
size: NA
V: TRBV28
D: NA

DNA: TGTGCCAGTAGTGGAGTTTTTTACGAGCAGTACTTC
CDR3: CASSGVFYEQYF
J: TRBJ2-7
size: NA
V: TRBV19
D: NA

DNA: TGTGCCAGTAGTATATCGTGGGACAGGGTCTACGAGCAGTACTTC
CDR3: CASSISWDRVYEQYF
J: TRBJ2-7
size: NA
V: TRBV19
D: TRBD1

DNA: TGCGCCAGCAGCCAACCGACTAGCGGTAGCTACGAGCAGTACTTC
CDR3: CASSQPTSGSYEQYF
J: TRBJ2-7
size: NA
V: TRBV4-1
D: TRBD2

DNA: TGTGCCAGCAGTTTTTTGAGACAGGGGCCTAACTATGGCTACACCTTC
CDR3: CASSFLRQGPNYGYTF
J: TRBJ1-2
size: NA
V: TRBV27
D: TRBD1

DNA: TGTGCCAGCAGTCTGACAGCGCTTACCACCCTCCACTTT
CDR3: CASSLTALTTLHF
J: TRBJ1-6
size: NA
V: TRBV28
D: NA

DNA: TGCGCCAGCAGCCCGGGGTTGAGCACTGAAGCTTTCTTT
CDR3: CASSPGLSTEAFF
J: TRBJ1-1
size: NA
V: TRBV5-1
D: NA

DNA: TGTGCCAGCAGTTACTCGATGGGCGATCCCGGGGGCTACACCTTC
CDR3: CASSYSMGDPGGYTF
J: TRBJ1-2
size: NA
V: TRBV6-5
D: NA

DNA: TGTGCCAGCTCACCCGGTGGGGGCAGGGCCGGCAATCAGCCCCAGCATTTT
CDR3: CASSPGGGRAGNQPQHF
J: TRBJ1-5
size: NA
V: TRBV18
D: NA

DNA: TGTGCCAGCAGTTTATTTGCCCAGCCCCAGCATTTT
CDR3: CASSLFAQPQHF
J: TRBJ1-5
size: NA
V: TRBV28
D: NA

DNA: TGTGCCAGCAGATCGGGACTAGCTTCCGGGGAGCTGTTTTTT
CDR3: CASRSGLASGELFF
J: TRBJ2-2
size: NA
V: TRBV27
D: TRBD2

DNA: TGCGCCAGCAGCTTGGTGGCGGGAGCTAGCACAGATACGCAGTATTTT
CDR3: CASSLVAGASTDTQYF
J: TRBJ2-3
size: NA
V: TRBV5-1
D: TRBD2

DNA: TGTGCCAGCTCACCGGGGGTGGGGAGCAATCAGCCCCAGCATTTT
CDR3: CASSPGVGSNQPQHF
J: TRBJ1-5
size: NA
V: TRBV18
D: NA

DNA: TGTGCCAGCTCACCACCGGGACAGGGCGTTACCTACGAGCAGTACTTC
CDR3: CASSPPGQGVTYEQYF
J: TRBJ2-7
size: NA
V: TRBV18
D: TRBD1

DNA: TGTGCCAGCACCACCCCCGGACAGGGGGCTAACTATGGCTACACCTTC
CDR3: CASTTPGQGANYGYTF
J: TRBJ1-2
size: NA
V: TRBV28
D: TRBD1

DNA: TGTGCCAGCAGTTACTCAGGGACAGGGGGCGGATACGAGCAGTACTTC
CDR3: CASSYSGTGGGYEQYF
J: TRBJ2-7
size: NA
V: TRBV6-5
D: TRBD1

DNA: TGTGCCACCAGCAGAGATGGAGGGGTTGGGTCGCAAGCCCAGCATTTT
CDR3: CATSRDGGVGSQAQHF
J: TRBJ1-5
size: NA
V: TRBV15
D: NA

DNA: TGTGCCTCTAAGCCTACTAGCCTTACAGATACGCAGTATTTT
CDR3: CASKPTSLTDTQYF
J: TRBJ2-3
size: NA
V: TRBV2
D: NA

DNA: TGTGCCAGCAGTTACAGACAGGGCGGCTCCTACGAGCAGTACTTC
CDR3: CASSYRQGGSYEQYF
J: TRBJ2-7
size: NA
V: TRBV2
D: TRBD1

DNA: TGTGCCAGCAGCTTACTAGCCGCCCACGAGCAGTACTTC
CDR3: CASSLLAAHEQYF
J: TRBJ2-7
size: NA
V: TRBV7-2
D: NA

DNA: TGCGCCAGCAGCCCCTTCCGGGGGAGCTATGGCTACACCTTC
CDR3: CASSPFRGSYGYTF
J: TRBJ1-2
size: NA
V: TRBV4-1
D: NA

DNA: TGTGCCAGCAGCTTGGGACCGGAGGGTGATAGAGAGACCCAGTACTTC
CDR3: CASSLGPEGDRETQYF
J: TRBJ2-5
size: once
V: TRBV5-6
D: NA

DNA: TGTGCCAGTAGTGGAGGTAAATACGAGCAGTACTTC
CDR3: CASSGGKYEQYF
J: TRBJ2-7
size: NA
V: TRBV19
D: NA

DNA: TGTGCCAGCAGCCGAGGGGGCCCCATGAATACGCAGTATTTT
CDR3: CASSRGGPMNTQYF
J: TRBJ2-3
size: NA
V: TRBV14
D: TRBD1

DNA: TGTGCCAGTAGTATCTCGACTAAACTCGGGTACACTGAAGCTTTCTTT
CDR3: CASSISTKLGYTEAFF
J: TRBJ1-1
size: NA
V: TRBV19
D: NA

DNA: TGTGCCTGGAGTCCCTCAGGGGGCTTGGGCTCCTACAATGAGCAGTTCTTC
CDR3: CAWSPSGGLGSYNEQFF
J: TRBJ2-1
size: NA
V: TRBV30
D: TRBD1

DNA: TGTGCCAGCAGCCTTGGTGGGGGGGGAGCCTACGAGCAGTACTTC
CDR3: CASSLGGGGAYEQYF
J: TRBJ2-7
size: NA
V: TRBV28
D: TRBD2